Below, 30 T cell receptor beta chains from the same sample are listed, as sequenced in a study of blood T cell repertoires in COVID-19. Sequencing was performed with immunoSEQ multiplex PCR; in TCRdb, only in-frame clones are kept and a portion is missing. The repertoire holds 360,000 or so clones, about nine tenths seen once, with over 0.9% in the top ten. The sequenced sample was PBMCs or T cells enriched from blood (not recorded which). All receptors come from a woman in her twenties or thirties who had been exposed to COVID-19.

The chain is built from TRBV3-1 (or the pseudogene TRBV3-2) and TRBJ1-6, with a tentative D call TRBD1 (6 bases). CDR3 length: 15 amino acids. The germline V and J ends were trimmed by 5 bases and 9 bases, with 17 bases remaining between them. Germline assignment: CDR1 LGHDT and CDR2 YNNKEL (reference sequence). CDR3 DNA sequence: TGTGCCAGCAGCTACTACAGGGAAATCGGTTCACCCCTCCACTTT. It codes for CASSYYREIGSPLHF.

The V and J genes are TRBV14 and TRBJ2-7, with 9 bases identical to TRBD2. From germline, CDR1 is SGHDN and CDR2 FVKESK. V dropped 6 bases and J dropped 4; count of bases not matched to a gene: 4. This CDR3 contains 13 residues. The CDR3 spells CASRASGDYEQYF. The DNA of the CDR3 is TGTGCCAGCAGGGCTAGCGGGGATTACGAGCAGTACTTC.

The chain has TRBV7-3 and TRBJ2-1; 9 nucleotides line up with TRBD2. The CDR3 runs 16 residues. V lost 7 bases to trimming and J lost 7 bases; unmatched junction nucleotides: 14. Germline lookup yields CDR1 SGHTA and CDR2 FQGTGA. CDR3 sequence: CASTPGSGRSPNEQFF. CDR3 bases: TGTGCCAGCACCCCGGGGAGCGGGAGGTCCCCTAATGAGCAGTTCTTC.

This chain connects TRBV9 to TRBJ1-2, with 11 nucleotides matching TRBD1. This CDR3 has 13 residues. CDR1 SGDLS and CDR2 YYNGEE come from the germline V gene. The trim removed 3 bases at V and 8 bases at J, leaving 3 bases unmatched. The CDR3 sequence is CASSGTGGIGYTF. CDR3 nucleotide sequence: TGTGCCAGCAGCGGGACAGGGGGCATAGGCTACACCTTC.

This clone was recorded once. The CDR3 nucleotides read TGTGCCAGCAGGGTGACAGGGTCTGGAAACACCATATATTTT. This translates into CASRVTGSGNTIYF. The chain recombines TRBV28 with TRBJ1-3, with TRBD1 matching over 7 bases. Germline V gene data show CDR1 as MDHEN and CDR2 as SYDVKM. This CDR3 comprises 14 residues. The V and J ends lost 6 bases and 1 base, in that order; junction bases with no gene match: 3.

This sequence joins TRBV5-4 and TRBJ1-1; 7 positions match TRBD1. Unmatched junction bases numbered 9, after V lost 6 bases and J lost 1 base. CDR1 SGHNT and CDR2 YYREEE come from the germline V gene (reference sequence). The CDR3 length is 15 residues. The CDR3 region is CASTPLGTENTEAFF. Here the CDR3 DNA reads TGTGCCAGCACCCCCCTAGGGACAGAGAACACTGAAGCTTTCTTT.

The J gene is TRBJ2-5, the V gene TRBV24-1; tentative D call: TRBD1 (5 bases). Germline CDR1 is KGHDR and CDR2 is SFDVKD. Trimming left V 3 bases short and J 4 bases short, with 8 bases between. There are 13 residues in the CDR3. The CDR3 sequence is CATSDGDRETQYF. In DNA, the CDR3 is TGTGCCACCAGTGATGGTGACAGAGAGACCCAGTACTTC.

This chain joins TRBV19 and TRBJ1-2; no definite D call. Germline lookup yields CDR1 LNHDA and CDR2 SQIVND (reference sequence). The V end lost 3 bases, the J end lost 5 bases, and 10 bases lay between the germline ends. This CDR3 region has 13 residues. The CDR3 nucleotides read TGTGCCAGTAGTATCCCCAGGAATTATGGCTACACCTTC. Amino acid sequence: CASSIPRNYGYTF.

The chain combines TRBV11-2 with TRBJ2-2, with D unresolved. The CDR3 consists of 15 residues. Germline-derived CDR1 and CDR2 are SGHAT and FQNNGV. The V and J ends lost 0 bases and 1 base respectively, with 6 bases between them. CDR3: CASSLEFRNTGELFF. As DNA, the CDR3 is TGTGCCAGCAGCTTAGAATTTAGGAACACCGGGGAGCTGTTTTTT.

The genes are TRBV11-2 and TRBJ2-3; 7 bases are a match to TRBD2. The CDR3 has 15 amino acids. The ends lost 1 base at V and 2 bases at J; junction bases unmatched: 3. The germline gives CDR1 SGHAT, CDR2 FQNNGV. The CDR3 DNA reads TGTGCCAGCAGCTTAGCGGGGGGTATCACAGATACGCAGTATTTT. As protein: CASSLAGGITDTQYF.

The chain couples TRBV27 to TRBJ1-1, with a possible D match to TRBD1 (5 bases). The CDR3 covers 13 residues. V lost 5 bases and J lost 8, with 15 bases in between. The germline V gene has CDR1 MNHEY and CDR2 SMNVEV (reference sequence). The CDR3 coding sequence is TGTGCCAGCAGTCCTCTACCAGGGTTAGAAGCTTTCTTT. Residues: CASSPLPGLEAFF.

This chain uses TRBV7-9 with TRBJ2-2; TRBD2 matches 10 bases. Germline V CDR1 and CDR2: SEHNR, FQNEAQ (reference sequence). CDR3 size: 16 residues. V gave up 5 bases and J gave up 0 bases; unmatched junction bases: 3. The CDR3 sequence is CASSMLAGANTGELFF. The CDR3 DNA is TGTGCCAGCAGCATGCTAGCGGGAGCGAACACCGGGGAGCTGTTTTTT. The variable domain in full, with the rest retrieved from reference TRBV7-9 and TRBJ2-2, is DTGVSQNPRHKITKRGQNVTFRCDPISEHNRLYWYRQTLGQGPEFLTYFQNEAQLEKSRLLSDRFSAERPKGSFSTLEIQRTEQGDSAMYLCASSMLAGANTGELFFGEGSRLTVL.

This clone was observed a single time. The chain has TRBV12-2 and TRBJ2-1; no check of the table's D call, TRBD2, against the DNA was made. TRBV12-2 is marked as a pseudogene. This CDR3 contains 15 residues. Written as DNA, the CDR3 is TGTGCAAGTCGCTTAGGTCTGCTAGATGTGCATGAGCAGTTCTTC. Encoded protein: CASRLGLLDVHEQFF.

The CDR3 reads CASSLHRGKGGYTF. As DNA, the CDR3 is TGTGCCAGCAGCCTACACAGGGGGAAGGGTGGCTACACCTTC. The chain employs TRBV13 and TRBJ1-2; 8 nucleotides agree with TRBD1. J lost 7 bases, V lost 5 bases, and 9 bases had no gene match. CDR1 is PRHDT, CDR2 FYEKMQ, per germline (reference sequence). CDR3 length equals 14 residues.

This rearrangement joins TRBV19 to TRBJ2-7, with 9 bases aligning to TRBD1. The germline CDR1 and CDR2 sequences are LNHDA and SQIVND (reference sequence). J lost 6 bases, V lost 10 bases, and 7 bases had no gene match. CDR3 length equals 12 residues. In DNA form, the CDR3 reads TGTGCCACCGGACAGGGGACGAGCGAGCAGTACTTC. Residues: CATGQGTSEQYF. The full variable domain, its missing parts supplied by reference TRBV19 and TRBJ2-7, is DGGITQSPKYLFRKEGQNVTLSCEQNLNHDAMYWYRQDPGQGLRLIYYSQIVNDFQKGDIAEGYSVSREKKESFPLTVTSAQKNPTAFYLCATGQGTSEQYFGPGTRLTVT.

This clone was seen a few times. The V gene is TRBV7-3, the J gene TRBJ2-2; D gene unclear. CDR3 length: 16 residues. With 6 bases removed from V and 4 bases from J, the gap between germline ends came to 18 bases. Germline lookup yields CDR1 SGHTA and CDR2 FQGTGA. The CDR3 reads CASSFPTGSGTGELFF. The DNA of the CDR3 is TGTGCCAGCAGTTTTCCAACGGGTTCCGGCACCGGGGAGCTGTTTTTT.

Concerning this clone: Within the sample, other DNA sequences also encode this same CDR3. The chain recombines TRBV18 with TRBJ2-7, with 7 bases fitting TRBD1. V shed 3 bases, J shed 2 bases, and the junction held 4 bases outside the gene matches. This CDR3 is 14 amino acids long. CDR1 is KGHSH, CDR2 LQKENI, per germline. The CDR3 sequence is CASSPRDSAYEQYF. In nucleotides, the CDR3 is TGTGCCAGCTCACCCCGGGACAGCGCCTACGAGCAGTACTTC.

This clone was seen just once. The CDR3 DNA is TGTGCCAGCAGTTTGAGTCTCGGGGAGCTGTTTTTT. Its translation: CASSLSLGELFF. The V gene is TRBV6-5, the J gene TRBJ2-2; D is undetermined. CDR1 and CDR2 from the germline V gene are MNHEY and SVGAGI. Between the trimmed V and J ends, which lost 4 bases and 7 bases, there was a span of 7 bases. The CDR3 runs to 12 residues.

V gene TRBV19 combines with J gene TRBJ1-6, with D unresolved. This CDR3 comprises 12 residues. Germline CDR1 and CDR2: LNHDA and SQIVND (reference sequence). Trimming pared 8 bases from V and 6 bases from J, leaving 8 bases between. The DNA of the CDR3 is TGTGCCAGTGGGCAGTTTAATTCACCCCTCCACTTT. Translated, it gives CASGQFNSPLHF.

This chain uses TRBV28 with TRBJ2-7, with 7 bases fitting TRBD2. V was pared by 6 bases and J by 5 bases, with 13 bases of the junction left unmatched. In germline, CDR1 is MDHEN, CDR2 SYDVKM. The length of the CDR3 is 15 residues. The CDR3 region has the DNA TGTGCCAGCAGCCCATTTCGGGGGGTTACAAACGAGCAGTACTTC. This encodes CASSPFRGVTNEQYF.

This chain links TRBV30 with TRBJ1-5; a weak D match, TRBD1 (5 bases). The CDR3 extends over 14 amino acids. Germline V gene lookup returns CDR1 GTSNPN and CDR2 SVGIG (reference sequence). Trimming stripped 5 bases from V and 1 base from J, with 12 bases between. The CDR3 reads CAWGLGASNQPQHF. CDR3 bases: TGTGCCTGGGGCCTAGGGGCGAGCAATCAGCCCCAGCATTTT.

This chain links TRBV7-9 with TRBJ1-1; TRBD1 is a possible D gene (5 bases). The CDR3 extends over 12 amino acids. Trimming removed 6 bases at V and 1 base at J, with 6 bases between. Germline V gene lookup returns CDR1 SEHNR and CDR2 FQNEAQ (reference sequence). DNA for the CDR3: TGTGCCAGCAGTCAGGGGAACACTGAAGCTTTCTTT. It codes for CASSQGNTEAFF.

Only a few counts were recorded for this clone. V usage is TRBV28 and J usage is TRBJ1-4; maybe TRBD1 (6 bases). V was cut by 6 bases and J by 4 bases, with 9 bases left in between. The length of the CDR3 is 13 residues. Germline CDR1 and CDR2: MDHEN and SYDVKM. The CDR3, as DNA: TGTGCCAGCAGGAAGGGGGTTAATGAAAAACTGTTTTTT. This gives the protein CASRKGVNEKLFF.

The chain recombines TRBV28 with TRBJ1-1; 7 bases line up with TRBD1. This CDR3 contains 15 residues. The germline gives CDR1 MDHEN, CDR2 SYDVKM. Germline trimming cut 5 bases from V and 6 bases from J; bases unmatched to any gene: 12. CDR3 DNA: TGTGCCAGCAGTCCTCCCAGGGGGGAGTGGGCTGAAGCTTTCTTT. Translated: CASSPPRGEWAEAFF.

V and J are TRBV28 and TRBJ2-7, with 10 bases that match TRBD2. The junction had 4 bases not matched to a gene; V was cut back by 6 bases and J by 2 bases. This CDR3 region has 14 residues. The germline V gene encodes CDR1 MDHEN and CDR2 SYDVKM. CDR3 nucleotide sequence: TGTGCCAGCAGGGCCGGGACTAGCGCCTACGAGCAGTACTTC. Protein product: CASRAGTSAYEQYF.

The chain joins TRBV3-1 (or the pseudogene TRBV3-2) to TRBJ1-1; D ambiguous. Trimming shortened V by 1 base and J by 0 bases, and 6 bases separated the two germline ends. CDR1 and CDR2 (germline): LGHDT, YNNKEL (reference sequence). This CDR3 region has 14 residues. The CDR3 sequence: CASSQVGMNTEAFF. DNA of the CDR3: TGTGCCAGCAGCCAAGTCGGGATGAACACTGAAGCTTTCTTT.

The V and J genes are TRBV2 and TRBJ1-5; D ambiguous. This CDR3 comprises 15 residues. Germline loops: CDR1 SNHLY, CDR2 FYNNEI. Between the trimmed V and J ends, which lost 2 bases and 4 bases, there was a span of 12 bases. The CDR3 nucleotides are TGTGCCAGCAGTGAAAAGGCCCAGAGGAATCAGCCCCAGCATTTT. Translation: CASSEKAQRNQPQHF.

V is TRBV29-1 and J is TRBJ2-7; TRBD2 agrees at 7 bases. The V gene's germline CDR1 is SQVTM and CDR2 ANQGSEA. The CDR3 has 12 amino acids. V was pared by 4 bases and J by 2 bases, with 2 bases of the junction left unmatched. CDR3 residues: CSVGEGAYEQYF. CDR3 sequence (DNA): TGCAGCGTTGGGGAGGGAGCCTACGAGCAGTACTTC.

The gene calls are TRBV27 and TRBJ2-7; D is possibly TRBD2 (6 bases). V gave up 2 bases and J gave up 3 bases, with 11 bases separating them. Germline V gives CDR1 MNHEY, CDR2 SMNVEV (reference sequence). CDR3 length equals 14 residues. CDR3 coding DNA: TGTGCCAGCAGTTTAGAGGGAGGATACTACGAGCAGTACTTC. It specifies CASSLEGGYYEQYF.

This chain joins TRBV3-1 (or the pseudogene TRBV3-2) and TRBJ2-3; the match to TRBD2 covers 8 bases. The germline V gene has CDR1 LGHDT and CDR2 YNNKEL (reference sequence). The CDR3 runs to 15 residues. V was pared by 0 bases and J by 7 bases, with 6 bases of the junction left unmatched. The CDR3 DNA reads TGTGCCAGCAGCCAAGATCCAGCGGGAGTCTATACGCAGTATTTT. Its translation: CASSQDPAGVYTQYF.